These T cell receptor beta chains were read from a single sample in a study of T cells after yellow fever vaccination. TCRdb independently ran MiXCR on the 5' RACE reads; one entry per CDR3 protein. The table has fewer than 500,000 distinct CDR3 sequences, around 19% seen once. The source was PBMCs, collected before the yellow fever booster vaccination. The receptors derive from a man between 18 and 29 years old who received the YFV17D yellow fever vaccine. CDR3s include the opening cysteine and the closing phenylalanine or tryptophan. The D gene is left open where the match is weak. Only part of the rows carry a size: once, few, many, or a class if the clone is expanded.

clone_size: few; d_call: NA; j_call: TRBJ2-3; v_call: TRBV4-2; cdr3_nt: TGTGCCAGCAGCCAAGCCGTGAGCGTAACTAGCACAGATACGCAGTATTTT; cdr3_aa: CASSQAVSVTSTDTQYF
clone_size: many; d_call: TRBD1; j_call: TRBJ1-6; v_call: TRBV20-1; cdr3_nt: TGCAGTGCTCGACAGGGGATCTCACCCCTCCACTTT; cdr3_aa: CSARQGISPLHF
clone_size: few; d_call: TRBD1; j_call: TRBJ1-1; v_call: TRBV6-5; cdr3_nt: TGTGCCAGCAGGGCCCTGACAGGGGGGTTAACTGAAGCTTTCTTT; cdr3_aa: CASRALTGGLTEAFF
clone_size: NA; d_call: TRBD1; j_call: TRBJ1-1; v_call: TRBV5-6; cdr3_nt: TGTGCCAGCAGCTTGTTCGGGACAGGGAACACTGAAGCTTTCTTT; cdr3_aa: CASSLFGTGNTEAFF
clone_size: many; d_call: TRBD2; j_call: TRBJ2-5; v_call: TRBV6-5; cdr3_nt: TGTGCCAGCAGTTCCGCGGGAGGGGTAGAGACCCAGTACTTC; cdr3_aa: CASSSAGGVETQYF
clone_size: few; d_call: NA; j_call: TRBJ1-2; v_call: TRBV29-1; cdr3_nt: TGCAGCGTTGAAGGTTTCATGGGGACAAACTCATATGGCTACACCTTC; cdr3_aa: CSVEGFMGTNSYGYTF
clone_size: few; d_call: NA; j_call: TRBJ1-2; v_call: TRBV24-1; cdr3_nt: TGTGCCACCAGTGATTCTAACTATGGCTACACCTTC; cdr3_aa: CATSDSNYGYTF
clone_size: NA; d_call: NA; j_call: TRBJ2-5; v_call: TRBV5-1; cdr3_nt: TGCGCCAGCGGAGGGGGGACGGCGGAGACCCAGTACTTC; cdr3_aa: CASGGGTAETQYF
clone_size: NA; d_call: NA; j_call: TRBJ2-4; v_call: TRBV9; cdr3_nt: TGTGCCAGCAGCCCAGGGGGGGGGCCCAAAAACATTCAGTACTTC; cdr3_aa: CASSPGGGPKNIQYF
clone_size: many; d_call: NA; j_call: TRBJ1-1; v_call: TRBV12-3/TRBV12-4; cdr3_nt: TGTGCCAGCGCCAGGGAGGGGGGCACTGAAGCTTTCTTT; cdr3_aa: CASAREGGTEAFF
clone_size: NA; d_call: NA; j_call: TRBJ1-2; v_call: TRBV20-1; cdr3_nt: TGCAGTGCTAGGTCTCGAAACCGGGAACCCAATTTC; cdr3_aa: CSARSRNREPNF
clone_size: few; d_call: NA; j_call: TRBJ1-1; v_call: TRBV12-3/TRBV12-4; cdr3_nt: TGTGCCAGCAGTCTTAGGTCTCGGGGAATCACTGAAGCTTTCTTT; cdr3_aa: CASSLRSRGITEAFF
clone_size: NA; d_call: NA; j_call: TRBJ2-1; v_call: TRBV4-3; cdr3_nt: TGCGCCAGCAGCCAAAGACTAGAGATACTCAATGAGCAGTTCTTC; cdr3_aa: CASSQRLEILNEQFF
clone_size: NA; d_call: NA; j_call: TRBJ2-1; v_call: TRBV7-6; cdr3_nt: TGTGCCAGCAGCTCGCCCTACAGGGGAGGTTACAATGAGCAGTTCTTC; cdr3_aa: CASSSPYRGGYNEQFF
clone_size: NA; d_call: NA; j_call: TRBJ1-1; v_call: TRBV20-1; cdr3_nt: TGCAGTGCTAGAGGAGGGGTCTCGAACACTGAAGCTTTCTTT; cdr3_aa: CSARGGVSNTEAFF
clone_size: NA; d_call: TRBD1; j_call: TRBJ1-6; v_call: TRBV5-4; cdr3_nt: TGTGCCAGCAGCAACACGCTACAGGGGGCGGGCTCACCCCTCCACTTT; cdr3_aa: CASSNTLQGAGSPLHF
clone_size: NA; d_call: NA; j_call: TRBJ1-1; v_call: TRBV7-9; cdr3_nt: TGTGCCAGCAGCCGACCCCCCGACAGTCGAGCTTTCTTT; cdr3_aa: CASSRPPDSRAFF
clone_size: NA; d_call: TRBD1; j_call: TRBJ2-6; v_call: TRBV5-1; cdr3_nt: TGCGCCAGCAGCTCCGCCCCCGTTGGACAGGGACACTCTGGGGCCAACGTCCTGACTTTC; cdr3_aa: CASSSAPVGQGHSGANVLTF
clone_size: NA; d_call: NA; j_call: TRBJ2-7; v_call: TRBV6-6; cdr3_nt: TGTGCCAGCACCCCCAAGGTTGGGGTTTATTCAGAGCTCTACGAGCAGTACTTC; cdr3_aa: CASTPKVGVYSELYEQYF
clone_size: many; d_call: NA; j_call: TRBJ2-5; v_call: TRBV6-5; cdr3_nt: TGTGCCAGCAGTTACTCACCGGGATCAGAGACCCAGTACTTC; cdr3_aa: CASSYSPGSETQYF
clone_size: many; d_call: NA; j_call: TRBJ2-3; v_call: TRBV5-1; cdr3_nt: TGCGCCAGCAGCTTTCGGTTTCAAGGGACCCCCGTGGCAGATACGCAGTATTTT; cdr3_aa: CASSFRFQGTPVADTQYF
clone_size: few; d_call: NA; j_call: TRBJ2-1; v_call: TRBV7-9; cdr3_nt: TGTGCCAGCAGCTTTTTACTCGACCATCCGCGGGCCTACAATGAGCAGTTCTTC; cdr3_aa: CASSFLLDHPRAYNEQFF
clone_size: NA; d_call: NA; j_call: TRBJ2-2; v_call: TRBV4-1; cdr3_nt: TGCGCCAGCAGCCAAGAAATACTAGGTCCCGGGGAGCTGTTTTTT; cdr3_aa: CASSQEILGPGELFF
clone_size: many; d_call: NA; j_call: TRBJ2-2; v_call: TRBV7-2; cdr3_nt: TGTGCCAGCAGCTTTGTGTATTTGGCCGGGGAGCTGTTTTTT; cdr3_aa: CASSFVYLAGELFF
clone_size: NA; d_call: NA; j_call: TRBJ1-4; v_call: TRBV12-3/TRBV12-4; cdr3_nt: TGTGCCAGCAGTTTAGGACGGACCCGTCTCGCTTTT; cdr3_aa: CASSLGRTRLAF
clone_size: NA; d_call: NA; j_call: TRBJ2-1; v_call: TRBV29-1; cdr3_nt: TGCAGCGTTGAAGGGGATTTGAATGAGCAGTTCTTC; cdr3_aa: CSVEGDLNEQFF
clone_size: NA; d_call: NA; j_call: TRBJ2-1; v_call: TRBV6-5; cdr3_nt: TGTGCCAGCAGTTTGCGGCAAGGCCCATCGCCGGGCGATGAGCAGTTCTTC; cdr3_aa: CASSLRQGPSPGDEQFF
clone_size: few; d_call: NA; j_call: TRBJ2-3; v_call: TRBV3-1; cdr3_nt: TGTGCCAGCAGCACTGAACCAGATACGCAGTATTTT; cdr3_aa: CASSTEPDTQYF
clone_size: many; d_call: TRBD2; j_call: TRBJ2-3; v_call: TRBV12-3/TRBV12-4; cdr3_nt: TGTGCCAGCAGTCACCGACTAGCGGGGCGCACAGATACGCAGTATTTT; cdr3_aa: CASSHRLAGRTDTQYF
clone_size: NA; d_call: TRBD1; j_call: TRBJ2-1; v_call: TRBV29-1; cdr3_nt: TGCAGCGTTGACCAGGGGGCACTTTACAATGAGCAGTTCTTC; cdr3_aa: CSVDQGALYNEQFF
clone_size: NA; d_call: NA; j_call: TRBJ2-1; v_call: TRBV7-6; cdr3_nt: TGTGCCAGCAGCAGGGACTTTCGGAGGGAGCAGTTCTTC; cdr3_aa: CASSRDFRREQFF
clone_size: NA; d_call: TRBD2; j_call: TRBJ2-2; v_call: TRBV7-2; cdr3_nt: TGTGCCAGCAGCTTAGTCCCGGGTCGCGGGGGTGGCGGGGAGCTGTTTTTT; cdr3_aa: CASSLVPGRGGGGELFF
clone_size: few; d_call: TRBD2; j_call: TRBJ2-3; v_call: TRBV6-2/TRBV6-3; cdr3_nt: TGTGCCAGCAGTTACCCGACTAGCGGGGGCCAACGGGTCACAGATACGCAGTATTTT; cdr3_aa: CASSYPTSGGQRVTDTQYF
clone_size: NA; d_call: TRBD2; j_call: TRBJ2-3; v_call: TRBV10-1; cdr3_nt: TGCGCCAGCAGTGAGAGTCTAGCGGGCACAGATACGCAGTATTTT; cdr3_aa: CASSESLAGTDTQYF
clone_size: NA; d_call: TRBD1; j_call: TRBJ2-2; v_call: TRBV28; cdr3_nt: TGTGCCAGCAGGCCCGGACAGGCATCCGGGGAGCTGTTTTTT; cdr3_aa: CASRPGQASGELFF
clone_size: NA; d_call: TRBD1; j_call: TRBJ1-6; v_call: TRBV7-8; cdr3_nt: TGTGCCAGCAGCTTATGGGGACAGGTTAATTCACCCCTCCACTTT; cdr3_aa: CASSLWGQVNSPLHF
clone_size: NA; d_call: NA; j_call: TRBJ2-6; v_call: TRBV4-2; cdr3_nt: TGTGCCAGCAGCCAAGACGGGGTTGCTGGGGCCAACGTCCTGACTTTC; cdr3_aa: CASSQDGVAGANVLTF
clone_size: NA; d_call: TRBD1; j_call: TRBJ1-1; v_call: TRBV18; cdr3_nt: TGTGCCAGCTCACCAGATAGACAGGGGTATGCTTTCTTT; cdr3_aa: CASSPDRQGYAFF
clone_size: NA; d_call: TRBD2; j_call: TRBJ2-1; v_call: TRBV7-2; cdr3_nt: TGTGCCAGCAGCTTTAGACGGGGGGATTACAATGAGCAGTTCTTC; cdr3_aa: CASSFRRGDYNEQFF
clone_size: few; d_call: TRBD2; j_call: TRBJ2-5; v_call: TRBV5-5; cdr3_nt: TGTGCCAGCAGCTCCGACCCGGGACTAGCGGAACTATACTTC; cdr3_aa: CASSSDPGLAELYF
clone_size: NA; d_call: NA; j_call: TRBJ2-7; v_call: TRBV6-6; cdr3_nt: TGTGCCAGCAAACCCAGCACCTTTGACAGCTACGAGCAGTACTTC; cdr3_aa: CASKPSTFDSYEQYF
clone_size: many; d_call: NA; j_call: TRBJ2-1; v_call: TRBV4-2; cdr3_nt: TGTGCCAGCAGCCAGCGGACGGCAGCTAGCTCCTACAATGAGCAGTTCTTC; cdr3_aa: CASSQRTAASSYNEQFF
clone_size: NA; d_call: NA; j_call: TRBJ2-1; v_call: TRBV6-5; cdr3_nt: TGTGCCAGCAGTTACTCTCCCCGGCAGTTCGGCAATGAGCAGTTCTTC; cdr3_aa: CASSYSPRQFGNEQFF
clone_size: many; d_call: TRBD2; j_call: TRBJ2-1; v_call: TRBV12-3/TRBV12-4; cdr3_nt: TGTGCCAGTCAACTAGCGGGGGGAATGAGGAATGAGCAGTTCTTC; cdr3_aa: CASQLAGGMRNEQFF
clone_size: NA; d_call: TRBD2; j_call: TRBJ2-3; v_call: TRBV12-3/TRBV12-4; cdr3_nt: TGTGCCAGCAGTATGAGACTAGCGGGTCTGATGGGCACAGATACGCAGTATTTT; cdr3_aa: CASSMRLAGLMGTDTQYF
clone_size: NA; d_call: TRBD1; j_call: TRBJ2-1; v_call: TRBV25-1; cdr3_nt: TGTGCCATCACCCCCGGACAGGGCTTACACAATGAGCAGTTCTTC; cdr3_aa: CAITPGQGLHNEQFF
clone_size: NA; d_call: TRBD1; j_call: TRBJ1-5; v_call: TRBV7-2; cdr3_nt: TGTGCCAGCAGCCAGGACAGGGTCCAGCCCCAGCATTTT; cdr3_aa: CASSQDRVQPQHF
clone_size: few; d_call: NA; j_call: TRBJ2-2; v_call: TRBV5-1; cdr3_nt: TGCGCCAGCAGCGAGATGCGGCCGATCACCGGGGAGCTGTTTTTT; cdr3_aa: CASSEMRPITGELFF
clone_size: few; d_call: NA; j_call: TRBJ1-3; v_call: TRBV20-1; cdr3_nt: TGCAGTGCTAGGCACTTGCAGGGTCTAGGAAACACCATATATTTT; cdr3_aa: CSARHLQGLGNTIYF
clone_size: NA; d_call: TRBD2; j_call: TRBJ2-1; v_call: TRBV7-9; cdr3_nt: TGTGCCAGCAGCTCTTGGCGGGGGACCTACAATGAGCAGTTCTTC; cdr3_aa: CASSSWRGTYNEQFF
clone_size: NA; d_call: TRBD2; j_call: TRBJ2-2; v_call: TRBV2; cdr3_nt: TGTGCCAGCAGAGTGACTAGCGGCGTCACCGGGGAGCTGTTTTTT; cdr3_aa: CASRVTSGVTGELFF